The TCR beta chain described here comes from a study of T cells in Graves' hyperthyroidism and ophthalmopathy. This clonotype was seen at least ten times. The target antigen is unknown. The CDR3 is 13 residues long. Per germline, CDR1 SGHTA and CDR2 FQGNSA. Trimming removed 5 bases at V and 0 bases at J, with 8 bases between. Study-wide results and limits: The model predicted ophthalmopathy a median around 6 months before onset.

From RNA transcripts, TCR beta CDR3 regions were amplified. The study used the HTBI primer set for a first-round RT-PCR of the TCR CDR3. TCRdb reprocessed the multiplex PCR reads with MiXCR, giving one entry per CDR3 protein. Of 700,000 or so distinct CDR3 sequences listed, less than 20% are singletons. The authors deemed Graves' hyperthyroidism stable absent ophthalmopathy progression within 18 months. A 10 ml volume of fresh peripheral blood provided the PBMCs. The sample taken for sequencing was blood. The V gene is TRBV7-2, the J gene TRBJ2-7; D is ambiguous. The source of this sequence is a man aged 18 to 29 with Graves' hyperthyroidism. The CDR3 DNA follows: TGTGCCAGCAGCCTATTACTCTCCTACGAGCAGTACTTC. Protein product: CASSLLLSYEQYF.